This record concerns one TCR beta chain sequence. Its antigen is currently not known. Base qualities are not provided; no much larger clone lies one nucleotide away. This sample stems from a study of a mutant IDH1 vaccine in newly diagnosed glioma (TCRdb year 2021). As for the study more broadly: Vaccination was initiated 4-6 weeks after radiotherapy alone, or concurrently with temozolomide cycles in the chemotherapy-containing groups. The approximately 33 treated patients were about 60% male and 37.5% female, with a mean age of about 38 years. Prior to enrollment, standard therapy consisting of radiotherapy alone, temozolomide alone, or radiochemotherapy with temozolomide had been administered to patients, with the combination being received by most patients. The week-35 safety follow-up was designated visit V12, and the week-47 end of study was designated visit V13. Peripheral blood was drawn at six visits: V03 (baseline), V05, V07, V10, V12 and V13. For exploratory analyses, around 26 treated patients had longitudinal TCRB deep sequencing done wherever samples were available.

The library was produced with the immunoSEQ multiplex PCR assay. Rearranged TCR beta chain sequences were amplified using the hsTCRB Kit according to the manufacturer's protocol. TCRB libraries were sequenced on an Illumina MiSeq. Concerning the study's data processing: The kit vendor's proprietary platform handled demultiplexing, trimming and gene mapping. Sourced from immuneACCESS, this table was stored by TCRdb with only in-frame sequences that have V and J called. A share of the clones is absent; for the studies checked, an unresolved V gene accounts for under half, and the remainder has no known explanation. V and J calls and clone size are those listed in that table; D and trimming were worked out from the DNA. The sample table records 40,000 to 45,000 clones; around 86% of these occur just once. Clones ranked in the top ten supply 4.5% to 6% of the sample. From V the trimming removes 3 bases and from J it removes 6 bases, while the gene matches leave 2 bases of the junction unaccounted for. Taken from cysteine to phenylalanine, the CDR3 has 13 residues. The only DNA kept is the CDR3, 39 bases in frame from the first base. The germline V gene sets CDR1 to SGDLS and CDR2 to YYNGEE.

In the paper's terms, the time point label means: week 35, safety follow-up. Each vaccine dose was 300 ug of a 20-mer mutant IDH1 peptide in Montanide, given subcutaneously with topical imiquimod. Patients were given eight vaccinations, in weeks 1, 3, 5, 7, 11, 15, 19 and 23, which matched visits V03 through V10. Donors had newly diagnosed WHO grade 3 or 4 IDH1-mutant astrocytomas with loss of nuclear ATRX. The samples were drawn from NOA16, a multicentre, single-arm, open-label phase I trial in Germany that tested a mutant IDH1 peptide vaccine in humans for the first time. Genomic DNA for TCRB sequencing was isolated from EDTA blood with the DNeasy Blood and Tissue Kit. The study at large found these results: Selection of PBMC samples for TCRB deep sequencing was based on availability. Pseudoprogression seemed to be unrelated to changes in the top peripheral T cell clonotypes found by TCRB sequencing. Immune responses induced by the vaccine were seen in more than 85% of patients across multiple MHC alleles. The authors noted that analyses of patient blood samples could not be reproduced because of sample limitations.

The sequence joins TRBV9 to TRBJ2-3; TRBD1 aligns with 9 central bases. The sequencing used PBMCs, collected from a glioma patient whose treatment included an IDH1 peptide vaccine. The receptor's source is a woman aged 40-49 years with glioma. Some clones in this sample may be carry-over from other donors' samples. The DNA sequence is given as TGTGCCAGCAGCGCACAGGGGGCCGATACGCAGTATTTT. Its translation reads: CASSAQGADTQYF.